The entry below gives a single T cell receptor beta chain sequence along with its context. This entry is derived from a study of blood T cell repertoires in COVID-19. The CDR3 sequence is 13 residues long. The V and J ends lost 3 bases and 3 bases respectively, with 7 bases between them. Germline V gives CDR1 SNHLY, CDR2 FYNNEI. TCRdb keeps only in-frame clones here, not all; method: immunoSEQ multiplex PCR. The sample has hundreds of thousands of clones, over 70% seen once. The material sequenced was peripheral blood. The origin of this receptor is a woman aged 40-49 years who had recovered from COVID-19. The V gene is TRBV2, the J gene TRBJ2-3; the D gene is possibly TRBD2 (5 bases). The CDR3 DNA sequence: TGTGCCAGCAGTGACGAGGGAACAGATACGCAGTATTTT. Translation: CASSDEGTDTQYF.